Sequencing of this TCR beta chain was carried out in a study of blood T cell repertoires in COVID-19. Study-wide context: Donors in the United States, Italy and Spain gave samples during acute or convalescent COVID-19. In each case, the material was cDNA or gDNA derived from T cells, B-cell-depleted T cells, or PBMCs.

In the authors' workflow: Reference gene primer amplification gave estimated nucleated cell counts. The assay was immunoSEQ multiplex PCR, and TCRdb's table has in-frame clones only and misses some. V and J calls and clone size are copied from that table; D and trimming were computed from the DNA. The sample holds about 33,000 clones, about 86% seen once. This CDR3 has 14 amino acids. From germline, CDR1 is SGHAT and CDR2 FQNNGV. V was clipped by 1 base and J by 2 bases; unmatched bases: 1. The sample comprised peripheral blood. This sequence was found in a human donor in a cohort sampled during active COVID-19. The V and J genes are TRBV11-2 and TRBJ2-7; TRBD1 matches 8 bases. CDR3 coding DNA: TGTGCCAGCAGCTTAGCAGGGGGCACCTACGAGCAGTACTTC. This gives the protein CASSLAGGTYEQYF.